The rows below give T cell receptor beta chains drawn from one sample of a study of blood T cell repertoires in COVID-19. The assay was immunoSEQ multiplex PCR, and TCRdb's table has in-frame clones only and misses some. The sample holds about 200,000 clones, roughly 81% seen once. The sample was peripheral blood. The source is a woman aged 70 to 79 with active or convalescent COVID-19. Each CDR3 is given with its conserved first and last residue. A D gene is named only where the DNA matches it firmly. Only part of the rows carry a size: once, few, many, or a class if the clone is expanded.

abundance,d_gene,v_gene,j_gene,CDR3aa,CDR3nt
-,TRBD2,TRBV9,TRBJ2-1,CASSAGLAGGEQFF,TGTGCCAGCAGCGCGGGACTAGCGGGTGGCGAGCAGTTCTTC
-,-,TRBV28,TRBJ2-7,CASSLGRGLVREQYF,TGTGCCAGCAGTTTAGGAAGGGGTCTAGTGAGAGAGCAGTACTTC
-,TRBD2,TRBV3-1/TRBV3-2,TRBJ2-1,CASSQEKVAGGHNEQFF,TGTGCCAGCAGCCAAGAGAAGGTAGCGGGTGGCCACAATGAGCAGTTCTTC
-,TRBD2,TRBV7-9,TRBJ2-3,CASSEIPGLAKDTQYF,TGTGCCAGCAGCGAGATTCCGGGACTAGCAAAAGATACGCAGTATTTT
few,-,TRBV28,TRBJ1-6,CASSFSEGGNNSPLHF,TGTGCCAGCAGTTTTTCCGAAGGCGGTAATAATTCACCCCTCCACTTT
-,-,TRBV3-1/TRBV3-2,TRBJ2-3,CASSPLLRTDTQYF,TGTGCCAGCAGCCCCCTGCTTCGGACAGATACGCAGTATTTT
-,-,TRBV18,TRBJ2-7,CASSLQGSYEQYF,TGTGCCAGCTCGTTACAGGGCTCCTACGAGCAGTACTTC
-,TRBD1,TRBV7-9,TRBJ2-7,CASSLRQGYEQYF,TGTGCCAGCAGCTTAAGACAGGGCTACGAGCAGTACTTC
-,TRBD2,TRBV19,TRBJ2-2,CASSTLAGVAGELFF,TGTGCCAGTAGTACCCTAGCGGGAGTAGCCGGGGAGCTGTTTTTT
-,-,TRBV28,TRBJ1-6,CASSREAPSPYNSPLHF,TGTGCCAGCAGTAGAGAGGCCCCCTCCCCTTATAATTCACCCCTCCACTTT
-,TRBD1,TRBV28,TRBJ2-5,CASSLRAGTGVVRGETQYF,TGTGCCAGCAGTTTACGGGCCGGGACAGGGGTGGTACGGGGAGAGACCCAGTACTTC
-,-,TRBV28,TRBJ2-4,CASSLSLAYIQYF,TGTGCCAGCAGTTTATCCCTAGCGTACATTCAGTACTTC
-,-,TRBV4-2,TRBJ2-7,CASSQLRKDKYEQYF,TGTGCCAGCAGCCAGCTACGAAAGGACAAATACGAGCAGTACTTC
once,-,TRBV9,TRBJ2-2,CASSGPTPPGELFF,TGTGCCAGCAGCGGCCCCACTCCCCCTGGGGAGCTGTTTTTT
-,-,TRBV6-5,TRBJ1-5,CASGGASQPQHF,TGTGCCAGCGGGGGGGCAAGTCAGCCCCAGCATTTT
few,TRBD2,TRBV5-4,TRBJ2-1,CASSPGLAGGLEQFF,TGTGCCAGCAGCCCGGGACTAGCGGGAGGTCTCGAGCAGTTCTTC
-,TRBD1,TRBV5-4,TRBJ2-4,CASSPDRGRAKNIQYF,TGTGCCAGCAGCCCAGACAGGGGACGGGCCAAAAACATTCAGTACTTC
-,TRBD1,TRBV15,TRBJ1-4,CATSRSGTGSGEKLFF,TGTGCCACCAGCAGATCCGGGACAGGGTCAGGGGAAAAACTGTTTTTT
-,TRBD2,TRBV5-1,TRBJ2-5,CASSPLAGEETQYF,TGCGCCAGCAGCCCACTAGCGGGAGAAGAGACCCAGTACTTC
-,TRBD2,TRBV7-9,TRBJ2-1,CASSLALPGTSGYNEQFF,TGTGCCAGCAGCTTAGCACTCCCCGGGACTAGCGGGTACAATGAGCAGTTCTTC
once,-,TRBV5-1,TRBJ1-3,CASSLEGWTSRFYSGNTIYF,TGCGCCAGCAGCTTGGAGGGTTGGACATCCCGCTTCTACTCTGGAAACACCATATATTTT
-,-,TRBV18,TRBJ1-5,CASSLGQNQPQHF,TGTGCCAGCTCCCTGGGACAAAATCAGCCCCAGCATTTT
-,-,TRBV29-1,TRBJ1-3,CSALAGVGNTIYF,TGCAGCGCCCTGGCAGGGGTCGGAAACACCATATATTTT
-,TRBD2,TRBV14,TRBJ2-1,CASSQVAAGGQFF,TGTGCCAGCAGCCAAGTAGCGGCGGGGGGGCAGTTCTTC
-,TRBD1,TRBV19,TRBJ1-6,CASSILLGQGSNSPLHF,TGTGCCAGTAGTATCCTACTGGGACAGGGAAGCAATTCACCCCTCCACTTT
-,TRBD2,TRBV11-2,TRBJ2-1,CASSLGASGRLYEQFF,TGTGCCAGCAGCTTAGGGGCTAGCGGGAGGTTGTATGAGCAGTTCTTC
few,TRBD1,TRBV19,TRBJ1-2,CASSIGTANYGYTF,TGTGCCAGTAGTATCGGGACAGCCAACTATGGCTACACCTTC